Sequencing of this T cell receptor (beta chain) was carried out in a study of Graves' ophthalmopathy and Graves' hyperthyroidism. Study observations and caveats: Blood also carried most expanded thyroid clonotypes exceeding 0.001 frequency.

Per germline, CDR1 SGHTA and CDR2 FQGNSA. This CDR3 contains 13 residues. The ends lost 5 bases at V and 3 bases at J; junction bases unmatched: 4. RNA transcripts yielded amplified TCR beta CDR3 regions. RT-PCR with HTBI primers came first, then second-round multiplex PCR. TCRdb passed the multiplex PCR reads through MiXCR, listing each CDR3 protein once. The data hold 400,000 to 450,000 distinct CDR3 sequences, with roughly 20% observed a single time. This clonotype was observed at least ten times. What it binds is not known. The origin of this receptor is a woman between 18 and 30 years old with stable Graves' hyperthyroidism. The chain uses TRBV7-2 and TRBJ2-7, with 7 bases fitting TRBD2. Sequencing input: peripheral blood. The CDR3 DNA sequence: TGTGCCAGCAGCCTAGGACTAGGCTACGAGCAGTACTTC. Translated, it gives CASSLGLGYEQYF.